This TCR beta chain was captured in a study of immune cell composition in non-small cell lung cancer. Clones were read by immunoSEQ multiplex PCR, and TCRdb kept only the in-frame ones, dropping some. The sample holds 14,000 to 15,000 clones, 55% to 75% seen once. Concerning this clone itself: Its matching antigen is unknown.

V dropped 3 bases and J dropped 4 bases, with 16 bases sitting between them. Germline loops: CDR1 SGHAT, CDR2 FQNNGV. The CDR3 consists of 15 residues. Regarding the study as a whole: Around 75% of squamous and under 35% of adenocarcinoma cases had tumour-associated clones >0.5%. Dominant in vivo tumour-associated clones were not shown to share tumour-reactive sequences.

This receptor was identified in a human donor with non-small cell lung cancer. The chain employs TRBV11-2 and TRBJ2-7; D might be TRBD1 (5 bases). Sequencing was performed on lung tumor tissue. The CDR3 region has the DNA TGTGCCAGCAGCTTTGGGGCAGGGCGTGAGTACGAGCAGTACTTC. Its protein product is CASSFGAGREYEQYF.